Each of the 26 T cell receptor beta chains below was sequenced from the same sample in a study of early T cells in non-severe SARS-CoV-2 infection. TCRdb re-derived calls from the 5' RACE reads in MiXCR, one entry per CDR3 protein. Of 84,000 or so distinct CDR3 sequences in the sample, around 15% were seen once. Sequenced: whole blood. The origin of the receptors is an adult who was a healthcare worker with PCR-confirmed SARS-CoV-2 infection or an uninfected control (not recorded which).

As concerns this clonotype: A much larger clone differs from this one at a single base, so this may be a read error. V gene TRBV7-8 combines with J gene TRBJ1-1; the D gene is possibly TRBD1 (5 bases). The CDR3 totals 15 residues. Germline CDR1 reads SGHVS; CDR2 reads FQNEAQ. The V end lost 4 bases, the J end lost 5 bases, and 17 bases lay between the germline ends. The CDR3 protein is CASSSEGPRGTEAFF. The CDR3 bases are TGTGCCAGCAGCTCCGAGGGGCCGCGGGGGACTGAAGCTTTCTTT.

This chain links TRBV7-3 with TRBJ1-1; D is unresolved. This CDR3 has 14 amino acids. The V gene's germline CDR1 is SGHTA and CDR2 FQGTGA. V was clipped by 2 bases and J by 1 base, with 8 bases between them. The chain's CDR3 is CASSLVKGNTEAFF. CDR3 in DNA: TGTGCCAGCAGCTTAGTTAAGGGGAACACTGAAGCTTTCTTT.

The chain employs TRBV7-9 and TRBJ2-7, with 9 bases that match TRBD1. Germline V gives CDR1 SEHNR, CDR2 FQNEAQ (reference sequence). Trimming at V came to 0 bases and at J to 2 bases, leaving 20 bases not matched to a gene. The CDR3 runs to 21 residues. CDR3 region: CASSLALTGTGKIVGTYEQYF. CDR3 coding DNA: TGTGCCAGCAGCTTAGCGCTAACCGGGACAGGGAAGATTGTCGGGACCTACGAGCAGTACTTC.

This clonotype has ten or more counts. The rearrangement links TRBV6-6 to TRBJ2-7, with 7 bases fitting TRBD2. V trimming: 6 bases; J trimming: 2 bases; junction bases outside the gene matches: 4. Germline assignment: CDR1 MNHNY and CDR2 SVGAGI (reference sequence). The CDR3 covers 13 residues. This CDR3 is CASSGGLPYEQYF. In DNA form, the CDR3 reads TGTGCCAGCAGCGGGGGACTACCCTACGAGCAGTACTTC.

This clonotype came up many times. The chain employs TRBV7-2 and TRBJ2-6; D gene uncertain. Deletions cut 5 bases from V and 2 bases from J, with 4 bases between. The CDR3 is made up of 13 amino acids. CDR1 is SGHTA, CDR2 FQGNSA, per germline. CDR3 nucleotides: TGTGCCAGCAGCCAAGCTGGGGCCAACGTCCTGACTTTC. Translating gives CASSQAGANVLTF.

This clonotype was observed a few times. The chain recombines TRBV4-2 with TRBJ1-2; D is ambiguous. The CDR3 extends over 15 amino acids. CDR1 is LGHNA, CDR2 YNFKEQ, per germline. With 0 bases removed from V and 3 bases from J, the gap between germline ends came to 11 bases. The CDR3 here is CASSQDRGTYYGYTF. CDR3 DNA: TGTGCCAGCAGCCAAGATCGGGGAACCTACTATGGCTACACCTTC.

The chain links TRBV2 to TRBJ2-1; D not certain. Germline V gene lookup returns CDR1 SNHLY and CDR2 FYNNEI. Trimming left V 2 bases short and J 12 bases short, with 11 bases between. The CDR3 has 12 residues. CDR3 residues: CASSELAMGQFF. The DNA for the CDR3 is TGTGCCAGCAGTGAACTGGCAATGGGGCAGTTCTTC.

The chain joins TRBV6-2 or TRBV6-3 to TRBJ2-5; D gene ambiguous. Trimming cost V 6 bases and J 0 bases, with 8 bases left between them. The CDR3 has 13 residues. From germline, CDR1 is MNHEY and CDR2 SVGEGT. Here the CDR3 reads CASSLNNQETQYF. CDR3 in DNA: TGTGCCAGCAGCCTAAACAACCAAGAGACCCAGTACTTC.

The chain recombines TRBV5-1 with TRBJ2-1; D remains unclear. Germline CDR1 is SGHRS and CDR2 is YFSETQ. There are 12 residues in the CDR3. Trimming took off 4 bases at V and 6 bases at J, with 8 bases between the two ends. CDR3 DNA sequence: TGCGCCAGCAGCATAAAAGGCAATGAGCAGTTCTTC. Its translation: CASSIKGNEQFF. Based on the CDR3 plus reference TRBV5-1 and TRBJ2-1, the full variable domain is KAGVTQTPRYLIKTRGQQVTLSCSPISGHRSVSWYQQTPGQGLQFLFEYFSETQRNKGNFPGRFSGRQFSNSRSEMNVSTLELGDSALYLCASSIKGNEQFFGPGTRLTVL.

This clonotype turned up a few times. The J gene is TRBJ1-4, the V gene TRBV6-5; the D is unclear. This CDR3 has 13 amino acids. V lost 2 bases and J 9 bases, leaving 10 bases between the germline ends. Germline V gene lookup returns CDR1 MNHEY and CDR2 SVGAGI. For the CDR3, the DNA is TGTGCCAGCAGTTACAACAGTTGGAAAAAACTGTTTTTT. Translated: CASSYNSWKKLFF.

This clonotype showed up just a few times. The rearrangement joins TRBV20-1 to TRBJ2-1, with TRBD2 identical over 11 bases. Germline CDR1 reads DFQATT; CDR2 reads SNEGSKA (reference sequence). This CDR3 has 15 residues. J gave up 2 bases and V 1 base, and 1 base lay outside the gene matches. The CDR3 is CSARGLAGTYNEQFF. The CDR3 DNA follows: TGCAGTGCTAGAGGACTAGCGGGGACCTACAATGAGCAGTTCTTC.

This clonotype has only a few counts. The chain combines TRBV6-2 or TRBV6-3 with TRBJ2-1; no clear D gene. The CDR3 is 10 residues long. CDR1 and CDR2 (germline): MNHEY, SVGEGT. V lost 8 bases and J lost 5, with 4 bases in between. Here the CDR3 DNA reads TGTGCCAGCCGGGACAATGAGCAGTTCTTC. This codes for CASRDNEQFF.

This clonotype showed up just a few times. The chain uses TRBV21-1 and TRBJ2-2; TRBD2 is the table's D call and was not checked against the DNA. TRBV21-1 is described as a pseudogene. The CDR3 runs to 17 residues. CDR3 protein: CASGGTSGGPNTGELFF. CDR3 DNA: TGTGCCAGCGGCGGGACTAGCGGGGGCCCTAACACCGGGGAGCTGTTTTTT.

In its sample, this clonotype was seen a few times. The CDR3 nucleotides are TGCGCCAGCAGCCTGACTATAGTGAACTCCTACGAGCAGTACTTC. Amino acids: CASSLTIVNSYEQYF. The chain has TRBV4-1 and TRBJ2-7; TRBD2 is a possible D gene (5 bases). Germline CDR1 MGHRA, CDR2 YSYEKL. Trimming took 4 bases from V and 0 from J, leaving 13 bases between them. The CDR3 contains 15 residues.

This clonotype has more than one count but fewer than ten. J is TRBJ2-3 and V is TRBV7-8, with a possible D match to TRBD2 (6 bases). Trimming removed 3 bases from V and 2 bases from J, with 15 bases in between. The germline V gene has CDR1 SGHVS and CDR2 FQNEAQ. The length of the CDR3 is 16 residues. The CDR3 reads CASSLRMGLSTDTQYF. The CDR3, as DNA: TGTGCCAGCAGCTTGAGGATGGGACTTTCCACAGATACGCAGTATTTT.

The rearrangement uses TRBV6-2 or TRBV6-3 and TRBJ2-7, with D perhaps matching TRBD1 or TRBD2 (5 bases each). Germline loops: CDR1 MNHEY, CDR2 SVGEGT. CDR3 length: 16 amino acids. Trimming removed 2 bases at V and 0 bases at J, with 14 bases between. CDR3 residues: CASSYRTGGSSYEQYF. The CDR3 DNA reads TGTGCCAGCAGTTACCGCACAGGTGGGAGCTCCTACGAGCAGTACTTC.

The table lists this clonotype with a few counts. J is TRBJ1-3 and V is TRBV18; D gene ambiguous. Germline CDR1 and CDR2: KGHSH and LQKENI. Trimming cost V 8 bases and J 2 bases, with 13 bases left between them. The CDR3 contains 14 residues. CDR3 sequence: CASTPLKPGNTIYF. The CDR3, as DNA: TGTGCCAGCACCCCTCTAAAACCTGGAAACACCATATATTTT.

This rearrangement joins TRBV20-1 to TRBJ2-7, with D tentatively TRBD1 or TRBD2 (5 bases each). There are 14 residues in the CDR3. V was trimmed by 1 base and J by 2 bases, leaving 12 bases between them. Germline CDR1 and CDR2: DFQATT and SNEGSKA (reference sequence). CDR3 in DNA: TGCAGTGCTAGAGTACGGGGCAGGGCCTACGAGCAGTACTTC. Its protein is CSARVRGRAYEQYF.

This clonotype appeared a few times. The chain carries TRBV7-8 and TRBJ2-2, with D possibly being TRBD2 (5 bases). Germline V gene data show CDR1 as SGHVS and CDR2 as FQNEAQ. The CDR3 totals 14 residues. V dropped 8 bases and J dropped 2 bases, with 12 bases sitting between them. The CDR3 here is CASSEGPNTGELFF. The CDR3, as DNA: TGTGCCAGCTCTGAGGGCCCAAACACCGGGGAGCTGTTTTTT.

This clonotype occurred a few times. The chain links TRBV7-6 to TRBJ1-5; D is unresolved. The CDR3 consists of 14 residues. CDR1 and CDR2 (germline): SGHVS, FNYEAQ. Trimming stripped 2 bases from V and 1 base from J, with 6 bases between. CDR3 DNA: TGTGCCAGCAGCTTATCGGACAGCAATCAGCCCCAGCATTTT. Translating gives CASSLSDSNQPQHF. The full variable domain, in which reference TRBV7-6 and TRBJ1-5 provide the parts outside the CDR3, is GAGVSQSPRYKVTKRGQDVALRCDPISGHVSLYWYRQALGQGPEFLTYFNYEAQQDKSGLPNDRFSAERPEGSISTLTIQRTEQRDSAMYRCASSLSDSNQPQHFGDGTRLSIL.

DNA for the CDR3: TGTGCCAGCAGTTTGGTCGACAGGATATCACAGCCCCAGCATTTT. Its protein is CASSLVDRISQPQHF. The J gene is TRBJ1-5, the V gene TRBV28, with D possibly TRBD1 on 6 matching bases. With 3 bases removed from V and 7 bases from J, the gap between germline ends came to 16 bases. There are 15 residues in the CDR3. The germline CDR1 and CDR2 sequences are MDHEN and SYDVKM.

This clonotype has more than one count but fewer than ten. The J gene is TRBJ2-7, the V gene TRBV20-1, with D perhaps TRBD1 (5 bases). The V gene lost 6 bases and the J gene lost 7 bases, with 22 bases spanning the gap. CDR3 length: 14 amino acids. Germline lookup yields CDR1 DFQATT and CDR2 SNEGSKA (reference sequence). CDR3 in DNA: TGCAGTGCCACACTCGACAGTTTAACGAAGGAGCAGTACTTC. Translating gives CSATLDSLTKEQYF.

V gene TRBV5-1 combines with J gene TRBJ2-2; weak D call: TRBD2 (5 bases). The ends were cut back, 5 bases at V and 2 bases at J, with 10 bases in the middle. The CDR3 has 14 residues. CDR1 SGHRS and CDR2 YFSETQ come from the germline V gene. DNA for the CDR3: TGCGCCAGCAGGTCCGGGGTTAACACCGGGGAGCTGTTTTTT. Translation gives CASRSGVNTGELFF.

This sequence joins TRBV9 and TRBJ2-3, with D unresolved. This CDR3 contains 14 residues. With 1 base removed from V and 0 bases from J, the gap between germline ends came to 6 bases. Germline V gene sequence: CDR1 SGDLS, CDR2 YYNGEE. DNA for the CDR3: TGTGCCAGCAGCGTACAGCCAAGCACAGATACGCAGTATTTT. Translated: CASSVQPSTDTQYF.

This clonotype was seen many times. The genes are TRBV11-2 and TRBJ2-5; 9 nucleotides agree with TRBD2. Trimming at V came to 1 base and at J to 3 bases, leaving 3 bases not matched to a gene. The CDR3 runs to 15 residues. From germline, CDR1 is SGHAT and CDR2 FQNNGV. The DNA of the CDR3 is TGTGCCAGCAGCTTAGGAGTAGCGGGGGAAGAGACCCAGTACTTC. Its protein is CASSLGVAGEETQYF.

The chain employs TRBV12-3 or TRBV12-4 and TRBJ2-7, with 8 nucleotides matching TRBD1. CDR3 size: 15 residues. The trim removed 6 bases at V and 4 bases at J, leaving 11 bases unmatched. The CDR3: CASSPTGTGKYEQYF. The CDR3, as DNA: TGTGCCAGCAGCCCTACCGGGACAGGAAAATACGAGCAGTACTTC.